Below are 10 T cell receptor beta chains sequenced from a single sample in a study of blood T cell repertoires in COVID-19. The protocol was immunoSEQ multiplex PCR, while the TCRdb copy is restricted to in-frame clones and leaves out a portion. Of fewer than 300,000 clones listed, around 87% are singletons. The sequencing sample was made of peripheral blood. These receptors came from a woman in her 50s with acute or convalescent COVID-19.

V gene TRBV28 combines with J gene TRBJ2-3; D possibly corresponds to TRBD2 (5 bases). CDR1 is MDHEN and CDR2 is SYDVKM in the germline V gene. Trimming took off 9 bases at V and 0 bases at J, with 10 bases between the two ends. The CDR3 extends over 13 amino acids. This CDR3 reads CASREGSTDTQYF. In DNA form, the CDR3 reads TGTGCCAGTCGAGAGGGAAGCACAGATACGCAGTATTTT. The full variable domain, in which reference TRBV28 and TRBJ2-3 provide the parts outside the CDR3, is DVKVTQSSRYLVKRTGEKVFLECVQDMDHENMFWYRQDPGLGLRLIYFSYDVKMKEKGDIPEGYSVSREKKERFSLILESASTNQTSMYLCASREGSTDTQYFGPGTRLTVL.

This clone was found once. The rearrangement uses TRBV5-1 and TRBJ2-3, with D tentatively TRBD1 (5 bases). V lost 7 bases to trimming and J lost 1 base, with 13 bases between them. Germline V gene data show CDR1 as SGHRS and CDR2 as YFSETQ. The CDR3 contains 14 residues. CDR3 bases: TGCGCCAGCCGCGCTTCACAGGGCACAGATACGCAGTATTTT. Translation: CASRASQGTDTQYF.

The rearrangement uses TRBV7-9 and TRBJ1-2; D is ambiguous. The germline V and J ends were trimmed by 5 bases and 4 bases, with 17 bases remaining between them. Germline V lookup: CDR1 SEHNR, CDR2 FQNEAQ (reference sequence). This CDR3 spans 15 amino acids. In nucleotides, the CDR3 is TGTGCCAGCAGCGATATGGTGTTCGGAGGCTATGGCTACACCTTC. It encodes CASSDMVFGGYGYTF. The whole variable domain, remainder taken from reference TRBV7-9 and TRBJ1-2, is DTGVSQNPRHKITKRGQNVTFRCDPISEHNRLYWYRQTLGQGPEFLTYFQNEAQLEKSRLLSDRFSAERPKGSFSTLEIQRTEQGDSAMYLCASSDMVFGGYGYTFGSGTRLTVV.

This clone was picked up one time. The rearrangement links TRBV11-2 to TRBJ2-6, with TRBD1 as a possible D gene (7 bases). Trimming removed 1 base from V and 1 base from J, with 17 bases in between. CDR3 size: 19 residues. Germline CDR1 SGHAT, CDR2 FQNNGV. The CDR3, as DNA: TGTGCCAGCAGCTTAGTGGCTTGGGCAGGGGGGTCTGGGGCCAACGTCCTGACTTTC. Translating it yields CASSLVAWAGGSGANVLTF.

V is TRBV27 and J is TRBJ1-1; D perhaps matches TRBD1 (5 bases). Germline loops: CDR1 MNHEY, CDR2 SMNVEV (reference sequence). CDR3 size: 17 residues. Trimming removed 2 bases at V and 1 base at J, with 17 bases between. CDR3 nucleotide sequence: TGTGCCAGCAGTTTAAATTGGGGGAGGAGGGCGAACACTGAAGCTTTCTTT. Protein: CASSLNWGRRANTEAFF.

The rearrangement links TRBV2 to TRBJ1-2; 7 nucleotides agree with TRBD1. J was trimmed by 4 bases and V by 2 bases; bases with no gene match: 7. Germline loops: CDR1 SNHLY, CDR2 FYNNEI. The CDR3 is 15 residues long. Here the CDR3 DNA reads TGTGCCAGCAGTGAAAACGAGGGACAGAGCTATGGCTACACCTTC. It encodes CASSENEGQSYGYTF.

The chain carries TRBV20-1 and TRBJ2-3; D possibly corresponds to TRBD2 (6 bases). The V and J ends lost 3 bases and 10 bases respectively, with 11 bases between them. Germline assignment: CDR1 DFQATT and CDR2 SNEGSKA (reference sequence). The CDR3 sequence is 11 residues long. This chain's CDR3 is CSARTSFAQYF. The CDR3, as DNA: TGCAGTGCTAGGACTAGTTTTGCGCAGTATTTT.

The chain carries TRBV27 and TRBJ2-1; weak D call: TRBD2 (6 bases). The V gene lost 5 bases and the J gene lost 0 bases, with 14 bases spanning the gap. The CDR3 runs to 16 residues. Germline CDR1 reads MNHEY; CDR2 reads SMNVEV (reference sequence). This chain's CDR3 is CASSKSGRYSYNEQFF. CDR3 sequence (DNA): TGTGCCAGCAGTAAAAGCGGGCGTTACTCCTACAATGAGCAGTTCTTC.

The chain recombines TRBV7-2 with TRBJ2-1; 10 bases match TRBD2. The CDR3 runs to 17 residues. From germline, CDR1 is SGHTA and CDR2 FQGNSA. After removal of 2 bases from V and 9 bases from J, the junction contained 13 bases not matched to a gene. This CDR3 reads CASSLRVGLAGVSEQFF. The CDR3 DNA follows: TGTGCCAGCAGCTTACGGGTAGGGCTAGCGGGAGTTAGTGAGCAGTTCTTC.

The rearrangement uses TRBV9 and TRBJ2-3; D is perhaps TRBD2 (5 bases). Trimming removed 0 bases at V and 1 base at J, with 9 bases between. Germline CDR1 reads SGDLS; CDR2 reads YYNGEE. This CDR3 has 15 residues. The CDR3 reads CASSVASSGTDTQYF. The CDR3 DNA follows: TGTGCCAGCAGCGTAGCTAGTAGCGGCACAGATACGCAGTATTTT.